This T cell receptor beta chain was observed in a study of shared clonotypes between healthy human individuals. The naive CD8 fraction comprised CD45RO-negative cells positively selected for CCR7 and excluded terminally differentiated effector memory CD45RA+ cells. Study-wide results and limits: The study generally estimated greater richness for naive than memory subsets. Only blood samples were collected, and tissue repertoires likely differ.

Deep-level running was used for the assay. For each subset, genomic DNA was distributed in equal portions over several immunoSEQ plates. The assay was immunoSEQ multiplex PCR, and TCRdb's table has in-frame clones only and misses some. The table lists some 2 million clones, about 94% of them singletons. As regards this clone: What it binds is unknown.

Germline CDR1 reads SQVTM; CDR2 reads ANQGSEA. Trimming stripped 4 bases from V and 6 bases from J, with 16 bases between. CDR3 length equals 13 residues. Sequenced material: naive CD8+ T cells sorted from blood. The TCR originated in a man younger than 35 in good health. The gene calls are TRBV29-1 and TRBJ2-7, with D maybe TRBD2 (6 bases). CDR3 region: CSVGRELSVEQYF. CDR3 bases: TGCAGCGTTGGGAGGGAGTTGTCCGTCGAGCAGTACTTC.